This T cell receptor beta chain emerged from a study of T cells expressing NK-cell markers. Across the whole study: Obtained from sorted CD3+CD56+NKG2C+, CD3+CD56+NKG2C- and CD3+CD56-NKG2C+ T cells were the TCR beta repertoires. The study sequenced eight donors, seven HCMV-seropositive and one seronegative.

After re-calling the 5' RACE reads, TCRdb lists one entry per CDR3 protein, DNA absent. The repertoire table contains over 200,000 distinct CDR3 sequences. Looked up from germline, CDR1 is SGHTA and CDR2 is FQGNSA. The CDR3 sequence is 14 residues long. The rearrangement uses TRBV7-2 and TRBJ2-1; TCRdb proposes TRBD1, but this gene call is untestable without DNA. Sequenced sample: blood T cells: a sorted CD56 or NKG2C T cell subset, CD4+ or CD8+ T cells, or bulk PBMC T cells (not recorded which). The sequence derives from a man between 18 and 35 years old in good health. The CDR3 is CASSLGVGGNEQFF.